This T cell receptor (beta chain) was found in a study of identical twins. Overall study findings and caveats: Twin pairs had excess sharing that was weaker in beta out-of-frame sequences. Invariant MAIT and iNKT cells are populations that could partly confound zero-insertion analyses.

In the case of this clonotype: Its cognate antigen is unknown.

Each CDR3 protein gets one entry after TCRdb re-called the 5' RACE reads with MiXCR. This table has around 1.7 million distinct CDR3 sequences, less than 40% appearing once. Each donor (without exception) was a healthy Caucasian. The TCR originated in a newborn girl in good health. The sequenced sample consisted of cord blood.

The CDR3 DNA follows: TGTGCCAGCAGCTTAAGCCGGACAGCGAACACCGGGGAGCTGTTTTTT. It yields the protein CASSLSRTANTGELFF. The J gene is TRBJ2-2, the V gene TRBV11-2; a weak D match, TRBD1 (6 bases). The CDR3 is 16 amino acids. Per germline, CDR1 SGHAT and CDR2 FQNNGV. The V and J ends lost 2 bases and 0 bases respectively, with 10 bases between them.